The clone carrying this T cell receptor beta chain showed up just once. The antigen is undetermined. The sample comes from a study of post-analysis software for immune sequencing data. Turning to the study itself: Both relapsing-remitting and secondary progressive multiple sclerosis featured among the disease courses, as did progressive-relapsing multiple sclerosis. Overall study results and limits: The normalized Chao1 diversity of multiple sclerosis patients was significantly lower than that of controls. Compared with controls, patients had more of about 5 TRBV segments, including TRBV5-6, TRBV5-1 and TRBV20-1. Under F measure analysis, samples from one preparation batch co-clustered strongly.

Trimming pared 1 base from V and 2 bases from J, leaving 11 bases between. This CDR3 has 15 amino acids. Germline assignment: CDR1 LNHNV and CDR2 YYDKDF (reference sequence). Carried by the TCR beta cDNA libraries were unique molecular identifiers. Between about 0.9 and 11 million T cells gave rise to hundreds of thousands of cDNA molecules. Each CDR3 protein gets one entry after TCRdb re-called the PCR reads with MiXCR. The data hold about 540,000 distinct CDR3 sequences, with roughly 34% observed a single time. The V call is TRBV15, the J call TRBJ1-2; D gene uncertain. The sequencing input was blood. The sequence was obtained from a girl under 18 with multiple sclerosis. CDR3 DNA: TGTGCCACCAGCAGAGCGGGTAATAGAAACTATGGCTACACCTTC. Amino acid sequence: CATSRAGNRNYGYTF.